This paragraph covers one T cell receptor (beta chain) sequence. Sequencing used cDNA as its template, made by extracting RNA and reverse transcribing it. The protocol was immunoSEQ multiplex PCR, while the TCRdb copy is restricted to in-frame clones and leaves out a portion. The sample shows fewer than 250,000 clones, over 60% of them seen only once. Treatment described: oral pan-JAK inhibitor, 5-10 mg twice daily. The record originates from a study of CD8+ T cells in alopecia areata. The sequencing used CD4+ T cells sorted from blood, collected at week 4, from a patient treated with tofacitinib. This TCR was recovered from a human donor with alopecia areata.

CDR3 nucleotides: TGCAGCGTGGCCCCGGGTTATAGCACAGATACGCAGTATTTT. Translated, it gives CSVAPGYSTDTQYF. The V call is TRBV29-1, the J call TRBJ2-3; D ambiguous. Germline values: CDR1 SQVTM, CDR2 ANQGSEA. The V gene lost 6 bases and the J gene lost 0 bases, with 13 bases spanning the gap. CDR3 length: 14 amino acids.